Following are 10 T cell receptor beta chains from one sample sequenced in a study of shared clonotypes between healthy human individuals. The assay was immunoSEQ multiplex PCR, and TCRdb's table has in-frame clones only and misses some. The sample includes around 1 million clones, around three quarters of them seen just once. Source material: memory CD4+ T cells sorted from blood. Regarding subset: CD45RA-negative fraction. Receptor source: a man between 18 and 29 years old in good health.

CDR3 loop: CASGYRTQAFF. Written as DNA, the CDR3 is TGTGCCAGCGGGTATAGGACACAAGCTTTCTTT. The chain uses TRBV2 and TRBJ1-1, with a tentative D call TRBD1 (5 bases). Trimming took 8 bases from V and 9 from J, leaving 13 bases between them. This CDR3 is 11 amino acids long. Germline V gene lookup returns CDR1 SNHLY and CDR2 FYNNEI.

Concerning this clone itself: This CDR3 is also generated by other DNA sequences in the sample. J is TRBJ1-2 and V is TRBV7-9; D is possibly TRBD1 (5 bases). The CDR3 is 13 amino acids. Per germline, CDR1 SEHNR and CDR2 FQNEAQ (reference sequence). Trimming cost V 4 bases and J 5 bases, with 11 bases left between them. The CDR3 sequence is CASSSGTVYGYTF. The CDR3 DNA is TGTGCCAGCAGCTCCGGGACCGTATATGGCTACACCTTC.

This sequence joins TRBV28 and TRBJ1-2, with TRBD1 identical over 8 bases. With V trimmed by 3 bases and J by 4 bases, 7 bases remained unmatched. CDR3 length equals 15 residues. The germline V gene encodes CDR1 MDHEN and CDR2 SYDVKM. The CDR3 protein is CASSFGQGLGYGYTF. The CDR3, as DNA: TGTGCCAGCAGTTTTGGACAGGGCCTCGGCTATGGCTACACCTTC.

The chain uses TRBV7-2 and TRBJ2-7, with 7 bases matching TRBD1. With V trimmed by 3 bases and J by 1 base, 6 bases remained unmatched. Germline assignment: CDR1 SGHTA and CDR2 FQGNSA. The length of the CDR3 is 15 residues. The CDR3 DNA sequence: TGTGCCAGCAGCTTGTCGGAGACAGGGTCCTACGAGCAGTACTTC. Translating it yields CASSLSETGSYEQYF. Complete variable domain (other parts from reference TRBV7-2 and TRBJ2-7): GAGVSQSPSNKVTEKGKDVELRCDPISGHTALYWYRQSLGQGLEFLIYFQGNSAPDKSGLPSDRFSAERTGGSVSTLTIQRTQQEDSAVYLCASSLSETGSYEQYFGPGTRLTVT.

This clone was counted once. A much larger clone sits a single nucleotide away, making a read error possible. CDR3 nucleotide sequence: TGTGCCAGCAGCACGCGACAGGTGATGGGGACTGAAGCTTTCTTT. This sequence encodes CASSTRQVMGTEAFF. The V call is TRBV5-4, the J call TRBJ1-1, with D possibly matching TRBD1 (6 bases). The V gene's germline CDR1 is SGHNT and CDR2 YYREEE (reference sequence). This CDR3 is built from 15 residues. Trimming left V 4 bases short and J 5 bases short, with 18 bases between.

The chain has TRBV30 and TRBJ1-4; possibly TRBD1 for D (5 bases). The length of the CDR3 is 13 residues. V was shortened by 2 bases and J by 3 bases, with 7 bases between the two germline ends. From germline, CDR1 is GTSNPN and CDR2 SVGIG (reference sequence). The CDR3 bases are TGTGCCTGGAGTTCGGGGGCTAATGAAAAACTGTTTTTT. Protein sequence: CAWSSGANEKLFF. The whole variable domain, remainder taken from reference TRBV30 and TRBJ1-4, is SQTIHQWPATLVQPVGSPLSLECTVEGTSNPNLYWYRQAAGRGLQLLFYSVGIGQISSEVPQNLSASRPQDRQFILSSKKLLLSDSGFYLCAWSSGANEKLFFGSGTQLSVL.

Concerning this clone: This specimen includes other DNA sequences encoding the same CDR3. DNA for the CDR3: TGTGCCAGCAGTGAAGGGTTCTATGGCTACACCTTC. This gives the protein CASSEGFYGYTF. The chain joins TRBV2 to TRBJ1-2; D is undetermined. Looked up from germline, CDR1 is SNHLY and CDR2 is FYNNEI. Trimming shortened V by 1 base and J by 4 bases, and 4 bases separated the two germline ends. The CDR3 extends over 12 amino acids.

The chain couples TRBV5-4 to TRBJ2-5; unclear D gene. Trimming removed 4 bases at V and 5 bases at J, with 15 bases between. Germline-derived CDR1 and CDR2 are SGHNT and YYREEE (reference sequence). The CDR3 totals 14 residues. The CDR3 DNA sequence: TGTGCCAGCAGCGAACGGAGTGGTACGGAGACCCAGTACTTC. It codes for CASSERSGTETQYF.

The chain carries TRBV11-2 and TRBJ2-5, with TRBD1 matching over 8 bases. Germline V gene sequence: CDR1 SGHAT, CDR2 FQNNGV. CDR3 length: 15 residues. J gave up 4 bases and V 5 bases, and 9 bases lay outside the gene matches. CDR3 bases: TGTGCCAGCAGCCGAACCTTCAGGGGGCCAGAGACCCAGTACTTC. This translates into CASSRTFRGPETQYF.

This clone turned up a few times. Other nucleotide sequences from this sample produce the same CDR3. Written as DNA, the CDR3 is TGTGCCAGTAGTACTCCGGTCGACTATGGCTACACCTTC. Its protein product is CASSTPVDYGYTF. The chain carries TRBV19 and TRBJ1-2; no reliable D call. The CDR3 extends over 13 amino acids. Germline lookup yields CDR1 LNHDA and CDR2 SQIVND (reference sequence). Trimming removed 4 bases from V and 3 bases from J, with 9 bases in between.